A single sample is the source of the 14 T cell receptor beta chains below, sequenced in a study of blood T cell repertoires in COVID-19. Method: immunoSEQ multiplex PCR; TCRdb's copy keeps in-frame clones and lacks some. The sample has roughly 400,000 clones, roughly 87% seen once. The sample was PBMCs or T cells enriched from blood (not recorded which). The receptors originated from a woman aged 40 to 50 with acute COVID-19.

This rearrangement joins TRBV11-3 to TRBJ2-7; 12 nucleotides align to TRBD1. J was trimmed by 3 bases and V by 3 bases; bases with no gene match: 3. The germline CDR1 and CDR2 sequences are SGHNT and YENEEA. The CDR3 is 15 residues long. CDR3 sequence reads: CASSLGTGGIYEQYF. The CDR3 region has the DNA TGTGCCAGCAGCTTGGGGACAGGGGGCATCTACGAGCAGTACTTC. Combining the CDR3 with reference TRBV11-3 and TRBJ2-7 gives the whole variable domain EAGVVQSPRYKIIEKKQPVAFWCNPISGHNTLYWYLQNLGQGPELLIRYENEEAVDDSQLPKDRFSAERLKGVDSTLKIQPAELGDSAVYLCASSLGTGGIYEQYFGPGTRLTVT.

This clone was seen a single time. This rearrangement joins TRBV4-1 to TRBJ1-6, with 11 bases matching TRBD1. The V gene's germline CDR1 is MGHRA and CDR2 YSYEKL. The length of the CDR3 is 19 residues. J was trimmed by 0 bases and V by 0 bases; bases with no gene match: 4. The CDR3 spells CASSQDWTGGASYNSPLHF. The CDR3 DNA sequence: TGCGCCAGCAGCCAAGACTGGACAGGGGGCGCCTCCTATAATTCACCCCTCCACTTT.

CDR3 region: CASSTDTSYEQYF. CDR3 coding DNA: TGTGCCAGCAGCACCGACACTTCCTACGAGCAGTACTTC. This chain connects TRBV7-8 to TRBJ2-7; D call uncertain. This CDR3 has 13 residues. V lost 5 bases and J lost 1, with 9 bases in between. Looked up from germline, CDR1 is SGHVS and CDR2 is FQNEAQ.

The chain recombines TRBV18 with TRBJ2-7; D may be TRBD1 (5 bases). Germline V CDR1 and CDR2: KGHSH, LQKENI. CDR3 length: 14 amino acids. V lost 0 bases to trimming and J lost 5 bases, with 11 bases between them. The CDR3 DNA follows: TGTGCCAGCTCACCACCCAGGGTTCTTAACGAGCAGTACTTC. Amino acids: CASSPPRVLNEQYF.

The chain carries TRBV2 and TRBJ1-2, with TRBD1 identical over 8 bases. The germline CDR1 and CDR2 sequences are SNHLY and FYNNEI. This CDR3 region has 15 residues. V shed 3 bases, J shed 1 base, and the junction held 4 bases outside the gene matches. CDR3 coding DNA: TGTGCCAGCAGTGAGACAGGGGTGGGTAACTATGGCTACACCTTC. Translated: CASSETGVGNYGYTF.

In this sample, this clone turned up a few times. The CDR3 loop reads CASSSPSRDTNNEQFF. The CDR3 DNA reads as TGTGCCAGCAGTTCCCCATCCCGGGACACCAACAATGAGCAGTTCTTC. V gene TRBV27 combines with J gene TRBJ2-1, with D perhaps TRBD1 (6 bases). The V gene lost 4 bases and the J gene lost 5 bases, with 18 bases spanning the gap. Germline CDR1 and CDR2: MNHEY and SMNVEV (reference sequence). The CDR3 runs to 16 residues.

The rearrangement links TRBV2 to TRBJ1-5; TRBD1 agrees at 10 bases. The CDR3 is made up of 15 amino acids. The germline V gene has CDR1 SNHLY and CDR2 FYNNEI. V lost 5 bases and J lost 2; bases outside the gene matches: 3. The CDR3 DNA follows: TGTGCCAGCAGTAAGGGGACAGGGGGCAATCAGCCCCAGCATTTT. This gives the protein CASSKGTGGNQPQHF.

The CDR3 nucleotides are TGTGCCAGCAGTTACGCCCCGGTCGGTTTTGGCTACACCTTC. This codes for CASSYAPVGFGYTF. The rearrangement joins TRBV6-5 to TRBJ1-2; no clear D. V lost 2 bases, J lost 7 bases, and 14 bases lay in between. This CDR3 has 14 amino acids. CDR1 and CDR2 (germline): MNHEY, SVGAGI.

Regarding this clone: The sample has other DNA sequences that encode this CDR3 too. CDR3 loop: CASSGQGYGYTF. The CDR3 region has the DNA TGTGCCAGCAGCGGACAGGGTTATGGCTACACCTTC. V gene TRBV12-3 or TRBV12-4 combines with J gene TRBJ1-2; 8 positions match TRBD1. V shed 6 bases, J shed 5 bases, and the junction held 2 bases outside the gene matches. This CDR3 has 12 residues.

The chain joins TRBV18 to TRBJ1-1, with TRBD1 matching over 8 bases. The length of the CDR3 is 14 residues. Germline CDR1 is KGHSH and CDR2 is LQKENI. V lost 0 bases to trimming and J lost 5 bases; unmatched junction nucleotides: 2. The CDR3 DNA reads TGTGCCAGCTCACCACCGTGGACAGGGACTGAAGCTTTCTTT. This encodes CASSPPWTGTEAFF.

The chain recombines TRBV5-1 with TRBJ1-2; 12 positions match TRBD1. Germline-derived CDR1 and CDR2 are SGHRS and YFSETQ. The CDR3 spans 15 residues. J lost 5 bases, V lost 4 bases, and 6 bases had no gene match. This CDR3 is CASSLGTGGAYGYTF. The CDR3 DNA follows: TGCGCCAGCAGCCTAGGGACAGGGGGCGCGTATGGCTACACCTTC.

CDR3 sequence reads: CASSKPGTASLEQYF. The CDR3 DNA reads as TGTGCCAGCAGTAAACCCGGGACAGCCTCCCTCGAGCAGTACTTC. The V gene is TRBV27, the J gene TRBJ2-7; TRBD1 aligns across 7 bases. CDR1 is MNHEY, CDR2 SMNVEV, per germline (reference sequence). CDR3 length: 15 amino acids. J lost 6 bases, V lost 5 bases, and 13 bases had no gene match.

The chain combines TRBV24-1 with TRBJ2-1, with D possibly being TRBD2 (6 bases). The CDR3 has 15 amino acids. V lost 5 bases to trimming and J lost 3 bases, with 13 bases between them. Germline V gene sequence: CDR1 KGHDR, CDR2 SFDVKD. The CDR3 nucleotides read TGTGCCACCAGTGCCGGTAGCGGAAACTACAATGAGCAGTTCTTC. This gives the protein CATSAGSGNYNEQFF.

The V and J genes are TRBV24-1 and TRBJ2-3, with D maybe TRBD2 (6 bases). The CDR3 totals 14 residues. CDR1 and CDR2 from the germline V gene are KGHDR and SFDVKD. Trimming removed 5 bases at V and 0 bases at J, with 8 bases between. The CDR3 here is CATSAGVSTDTQYF. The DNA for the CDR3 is TGTGCCACCAGTGCGGGGGTTAGCACAGATACGCAGTATTTT.